This T cell receptor beta chain was found in a study of cytomegalovirus exposure and HLA in healthy donors. Study-wide points: In a later analysis, specific HLA alleles were associated with approximately 16,000 TCR beta sequences at a 0.05 false discovery rate. Most subjects had HLA-A and HLA-B alleles reportedly predicted accurately by TCR beta sequences.

The sample holds a few counts of this clone. Its target is unknown. Primers included in the PCR were 60 Vbeta and 13 Jbeta primers. The table came from immunoSEQ multiplex PCR; TCRdb's copy has only in-frame clones and leaves some out. The sample includes approximately 130,000 clones, around 85% of them seen just once. Trimming cost V 7 bases and J 9 bases, with 11 bases left between them. This CDR3 is built from 11 residues. Germline assignment: CDR1 SGDLS and CDR2 YYNGEE. The gene calls are TRBV9 and TRBJ2-1, with D possibly being TRBD2 (5 bases). The sequencing input was PBMCs. This receptor was identified in a woman under 40 in good health and CMV-seropositive. In DNA form, the CDR3 reads TGTGCCAGCGGCTGGGAGACTGAGCAGTTCTTC. Protein product: CASGWETEQFF.